The rows below give T cell receptor beta chains drawn from one sample of a study of T cells after yellow fever vaccination. TCRdb re-analysed the 5' RACE reads in MiXCR, keeping a single row per CDR3 protein. The sample comprises some 260,000 distinct CDR3 sequences, about 5.2% of which are singletons, and less than 3.5% rests with the top ten. The specimen comprised CD4+ T cells sorted from PBMCs, sampled on the day of the yellow fever booster vaccination. The receptors shown here come from a man between 18 and 29 years old who received the YFV17D yellow fever vaccine. CDR3s include the opening cysteine and the closing phenylalanine or tryptophan. A D gene is named only where the DNA matches it firmly. Clone sizes are given selectively: once, few, many, or a class where the clone is expanded.

abundance,j_gene,v_gene,d_gene,CDR3aa,CDR3nt
NA,TRBJ2-1,TRBV5-1,NA,CASSFGSSYNEQFF,TGCGCCAGCAGCTTCGGGAGCTCCTACAATGAGCAGTTCTTC
many,TRBJ2-1,TRBV7-2,NA,CASSRGWNEQFF,TGTGCCAGCTCGAGGGGGTGGAATGAGCAGTTCTTC
few,TRBJ2-3,TRBV29-1,NA,CSVRAQSTDTQYF,TGCAGCGTTCGCGCACAAAGCACAGATACGCAGTATTTT
NA,TRBJ2-3,TRBV3-1,TRBD2,CASSLTSALGDTQYF,TGTGCCAGCAGCCTTACTAGCGCCCTAGGGGATACGCAGTATTTT
many,TRBJ1-4,TRBV5-5,TRBD1,CASSFDRGPDNEKLFF,TGTGCCAGCAGCTTCGACAGGGGTCCTGATAATGAAAAACTGTTTTTT
few,TRBJ2-1,TRBV18,NA,CASSPSSIRGKQFF,TGTGCCAGCTCACCAAGTTCCATCCGGGGCAAGCAGTTCTTC
many,TRBJ1-6,TRBV12-3/TRBV12-4,TRBD1,CASRDAGQPNSPLHF,TGTGCCAGCAGGGACGCGGGACAGCCAAATTCACCCCTCCACTTT
many,TRBJ1-2,TRBV12-3/TRBV12-4,NA,CASSLARGGYTF,TGTGCCAGCAGTTTAGCACGAGGAGGCTACACCTTC
NA,TRBJ1-2,TRBV25-1,NA,CASSAHTDYGYTF,TGTGCCAGCAGTGCCCACACCGACTATGGCTACACCTTC
NA,TRBJ1-5,TRBV20-1,NA,CSASGSSNQPQHF,TGCAGTGCTAGTGGAAGTAGCAATCAGCCCCAGCATTTT
many,TRBJ2-1,TRBV7-2,NA,CASSLVLRGGNEQFF,TGTGCCAGCAGCTTAGTTCTTCGGGGTGGCAATGAGCAGTTCTTC
many,TRBJ1-5,TRBV6-5,NA,CASSRGVGNQPQHF,TGTGCCAGCAGTCGAGGGGTAGGAAATCAGCCCCAGCATTTT
few,TRBJ2-3,TRBV10-3,TRBD1,CAILGQTTDTQYF,TGTGCCATCTTGGGACAGACCACAGATACGCAGTATTTT
few,TRBJ2-4,TRBV3-1,NA,CASSQWVGAKNIQYF,TGTGCCAGCAGCCAATGGGTAGGGGCCAAAAACATTCAGTACTTC
few,TRBJ2-7,TRBV7-2,NA,CASSYVGDSYEQYF,TGTGCCAGCAGTTACGTGGGCGACTCCTACGAGCAGTACTTC
NA,TRBJ1-1,TRBV18,TRBD1,CASSPTRGLRLVTEAFF,TGTGCCAGCTCACCAACCAGGGGGTTAAGGCTGGTCACTGAAGCTTTCTTT
many,TRBJ2-1,TRBV5-1,TRBD2,CASNRASGNNEQFF,TGCGCCAGCAACCGGGCTAGCGGAAACAATGAGCAGTTCTTC